This entry concerns a single T cell receptor beta chain. No antigen is known for it. These data originate in a study of CD8+ T cells in alopecia areata. The wider study: Tofacitinib lasted 6 to 18 months, then 6 months off drug. Notes on the study in general: Patients displayed less clarity in TCR sharing than mice, a finding possibly related to HLA.

Following RNA extraction, reverse transcription yielded cDNA that acted as the sequencing template. Produced via immunoSEQ multiplex PCR; TCRdb's table is partial and in-frame only. The sample holds 150,000 or so clones, 40% to 50% seen once. Collected material from alopecia areata patients comprised lesional scalp punch biopsies and peripheral blood. CDR3 length: 14 amino acids. The germline CDR1 and CDR2 sequences are MDHEN and SYDVKM. V was clipped by 7 bases and J by 7 bases, with 17 bases between them. This chain uses TRBV28 with TRBJ1-5; D call uncertain. The clonotype comes from a human donor with alopecia areata. The sequenced sample consisted of CD4+ T cells sorted from blood. The CDR3 region has the DNA TGTGCCAGCACCGCCGAGGGTAAGGGACAGCCCCAGCATTTT. Amino acids: CASTAEGKGQPQHF.